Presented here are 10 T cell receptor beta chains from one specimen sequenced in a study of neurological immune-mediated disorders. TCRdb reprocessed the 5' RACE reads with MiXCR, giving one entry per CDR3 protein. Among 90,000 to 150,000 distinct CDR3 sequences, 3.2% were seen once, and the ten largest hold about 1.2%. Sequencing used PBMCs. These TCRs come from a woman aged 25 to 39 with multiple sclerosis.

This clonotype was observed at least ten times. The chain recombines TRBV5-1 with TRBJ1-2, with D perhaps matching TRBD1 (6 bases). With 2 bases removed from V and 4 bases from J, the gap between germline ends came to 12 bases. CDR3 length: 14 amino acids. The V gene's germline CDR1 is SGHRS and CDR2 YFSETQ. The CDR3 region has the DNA TGCGCCAGCAGCTTAACTACAGGGAGCTATGGCTACACCTTC. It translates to CASSLTTGSYGYTF.

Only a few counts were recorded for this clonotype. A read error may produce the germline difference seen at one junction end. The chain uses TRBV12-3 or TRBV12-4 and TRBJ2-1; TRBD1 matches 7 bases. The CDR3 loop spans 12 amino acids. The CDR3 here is CDSSGGYNEQFF. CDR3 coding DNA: TGTGACAGCTCAGGGGGCTACAATGAGCAGTTCTTC.

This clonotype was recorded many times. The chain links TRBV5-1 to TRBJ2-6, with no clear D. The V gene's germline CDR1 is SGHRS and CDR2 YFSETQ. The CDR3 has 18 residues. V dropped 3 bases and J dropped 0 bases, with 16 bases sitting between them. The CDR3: CASSSGPSVGSGANVLTF. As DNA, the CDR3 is TGCGCCAGCAGCTCAGGACCGTCAGTCGGCTCTGGGGCCAACGTCCTGACTTTC.

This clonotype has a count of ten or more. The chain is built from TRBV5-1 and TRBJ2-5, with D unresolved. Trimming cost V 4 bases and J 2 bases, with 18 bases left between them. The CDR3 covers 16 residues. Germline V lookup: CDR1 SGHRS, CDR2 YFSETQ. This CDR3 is CASSRPTADPQETQYF. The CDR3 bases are TGCGCCAGCAGCCGCCCCACTGCGGACCCTCAAGAGACCCAGTACTTC.

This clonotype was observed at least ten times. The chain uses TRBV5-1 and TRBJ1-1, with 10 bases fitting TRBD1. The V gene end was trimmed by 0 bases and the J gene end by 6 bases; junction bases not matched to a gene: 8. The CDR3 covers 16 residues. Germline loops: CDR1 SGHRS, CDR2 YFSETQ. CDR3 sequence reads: CASSLAGGQGIPEAFF. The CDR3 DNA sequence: TGCGCCAGCAGCTTGGCGGGGGGACAGGGGATTCCTGAAGCTTTCTTT. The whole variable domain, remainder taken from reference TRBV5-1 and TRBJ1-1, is KAGVTQTPRYLIKTRGQQVTLSCSPISGHRSVSWYQQTPGQGLQFLFEYFSETQRNKGNFPGRFSGRQFSNSRSEMNVSTLELGDSALYLCASSLAGGQGIPEAFFGQGTRLTVV.

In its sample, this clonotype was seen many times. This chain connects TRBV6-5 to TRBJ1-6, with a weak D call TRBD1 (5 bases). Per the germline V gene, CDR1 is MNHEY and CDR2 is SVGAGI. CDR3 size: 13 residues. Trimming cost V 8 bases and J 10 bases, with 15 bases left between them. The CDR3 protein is CASSGDSWSPLHF. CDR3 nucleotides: TGTGCCAGCTCAGGAGACAGCTGGTCACCCCTCCACTTT.

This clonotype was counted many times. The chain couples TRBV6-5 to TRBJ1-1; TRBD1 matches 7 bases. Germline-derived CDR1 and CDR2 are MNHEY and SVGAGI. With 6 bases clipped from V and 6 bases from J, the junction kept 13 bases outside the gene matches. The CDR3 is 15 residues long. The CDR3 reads CASRPDRAGLAEAFF. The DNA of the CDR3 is TGTGCCAGCAGACCTGACAGGGCCGGTCTAGCTGAAGCTTTCTTT.

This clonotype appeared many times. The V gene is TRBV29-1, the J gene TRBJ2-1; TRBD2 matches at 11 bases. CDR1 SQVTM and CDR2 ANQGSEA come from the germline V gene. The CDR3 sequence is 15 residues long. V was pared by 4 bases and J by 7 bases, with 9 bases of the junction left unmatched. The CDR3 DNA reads TGCAGCGTTGGAGGGCTAGCGGGAGGTGTAAATGAGCAGTTCTTC. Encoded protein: CSVGGLAGGVNEQFF.

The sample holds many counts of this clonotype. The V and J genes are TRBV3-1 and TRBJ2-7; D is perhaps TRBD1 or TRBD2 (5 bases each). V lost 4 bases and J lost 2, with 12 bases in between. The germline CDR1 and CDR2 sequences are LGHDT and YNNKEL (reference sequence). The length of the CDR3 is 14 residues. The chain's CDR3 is CASSPGPVTYEQYF. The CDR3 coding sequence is TGTGCCAGCAGCCCGGGACCGGTCACCTACGAGCAGTACTTC.

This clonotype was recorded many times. The CDR3 nucleotides are TGTGCCAGCAGCTTAAGGGTATCGGTAGCGGGAGGTTCACGGGTCCATGAGCAGTTCTTC. Protein sequence: CASSLRVSVAGGSRVHEQFF. The rearrangement links TRBV7-2 to TRBJ2-1, with 10 bases matching TRBD2. The length of the CDR3 is 20 residues. The germline V gene has CDR1 SGHTA and CDR2 FQGNSA. Trimming at V came to 2 bases and at J to 8 bases, leaving 21 bases not matched to a gene. The full variable domain, in which reference TRBV7-2 and TRBJ2-1 provide the parts outside the CDR3, is GAGVSQSPSNKVTEKGKDVELRCDPISGHTALYWYRQSLGQGLEFLIYFQGNSAPDKSGLPSDRFSAERTGGSVSTLTIQRTQQEDSAVYLCASSLRVSVAGGSRVHEQFFGPGTRLTVL.